This is a list of T cell receptor beta chains from one sample in a study of identical twins. Each CDR3 protein is one row after TCRdb ran MiXCR on the 5' RACE reads. The sample contains roughly 220,000 distinct CDR3 sequences, roughly 7.1% of which appear only once. The same specimen was also included in a second study, on T cells expressing NK-cell markers.

Sequencing input: CD8+ T cells sorted from blood. The receptors shown here come from a woman younger than 30 in good health. Each CDR3 is given with its conserved first and last residue. The D gene is left open where the match is weak. Rows give clone size only sometimes, using once, few, many, or a class for an expanded clone.

clone_size	v_call	j_call	d_call	cdr3_nt	cdr3_aa
many	TRBV9	TRBJ2-2	TRBD2	TGTGCCAGCAGCGCCGGGACTAGCGGGAGAATTGACACCGGGGAGCTGTTTTTT	CASSAGTSGRIDTGELFF
-	TRBV9	TRBJ2-2	TRBD2	TGTGCCAGCAGCGTATTAGGACTAGCGGTTTCCACCGGGGAGCTGTTTTTT	CASSVLGLAVSTGELFF
many	TRBV27	TRBJ2-1	TRBD1	TGTGCCAGCAGTTTCGGGACAGGGCTTTATGAGCAGTTCTTC	CASSFGTGLYEQFF
many	TRBV12-3/TRBV12-4	TRBJ2-1	-	TGTGCCAGCAGCACCAAGGGAAATGAGCAGTTCTTC	CASSTKGNEQFF
few	TRBV7-9	TRBJ2-5	TRBD1	TGTGCCAGCAGCCCCAGACAGGGGCGAGGAGAGACCCAGTACTTC	CASSPRQGRGETQYF
-	TRBV6-2/TRBV6-3	TRBJ2-7	TRBD1	TGTGCCAGCAGCGGGACAGGGGGAACCTACGAGCAGTACTTC	CASSGTGGTYEQYF
many	TRBV4-3	TRBJ2-1	-	TGCGCCAGCAGCGCTCAATGGAGCTCCTACAATGAGCAGTTCTTC	CASSAQWSSYNEQFF
few	TRBV4-3	TRBJ2-2	-	TGCGCCAGCAGCCAGGGGATTCAGACCGGGGAGCTGTTTTTT	CASSQGIQTGELFF
-	TRBV11-2	TRBJ2-3	TRBD2	TGTGCCAGCAGCTTAACTATACGGACTAGCGGGAGGGCCACAGATACGCAGTATTTT	CASSLTIRTSGRATDTQYF
many	TRBV5-6	TRBJ2-1	-	TGTGCCAGCAGCTTGGCTGATGGGGGAGATGAGCAGTTCTTC	CASSLADGGDEQFF
few	TRBV20-1	TRBJ2-1	TRBD1	TGCAGCGTACGGGACAGGGTATGGACCTACAATGAGCAGTTCTTC	CSVRDRVWTYNEQFF
-	TRBV29-1	TRBJ2-1	TRBD2	TGCAGCGTTCCTCTAGCGGGGTTTTATAACAATGAGCAGTTCTTC	CSVPLAGFYNNEQFF
many	TRBV4-1	TRBJ2-1	-	TGCGCCAGCAGCCAAGATCCGAGGGGGGGGCTCGAGTTCTTC	CASSQDPRGGLEFF
few	TRBV30	TRBJ2-1	-	TGTGCCTGGGCCGACTACTCCAATTTCTACAATGAGCAGTTCTTC	CAWADYSNFYNEQFF
-	TRBV29-1	TRBJ2-1	-	TGCAGCGTTAAGGGGTTCGTGCGGGGCGGGTGGAATGAGCAGTTCTTC	CSVKGFVRGGWNEQFF
many	TRBV12-3/TRBV12-4	TRBJ2-4	-	TGTGCCAGCAGTTTAGTTAGCCAAAACATTCAGTACTTC	CASSLVSQNIQYF
few	TRBV6-1	TRBJ2-2	TRBD2	TGTGCCAGCAGCCTCAGCGGGGAAACCACCGGGGAGCTGTTTTTT	CASSLSGETTGELFF
few	TRBV9	TRBJ1-2	TRBD1	TGTGCCAGCAGCGTAGCTGTCAGGGGGCCTGATTATGGCTACACCTTC	CASSVAVRGPDYGYTF